This T cell receptor beta chain appears in the sequencing data of a study of post-analysis software for immune sequencing data. As to this clonotype: No antigen is known for it.

cDNA libraries for TCR beta contained unique molecular identifiers. TCRdb redid the calling of the PCR reads with MiXCR, one entry per CDR3 protein. The sample carries fewer than 850,000 distinct CDR3 sequences, roughly 30% recorded once. Whole-study results and caveats: Elevated frequency relative to controls characterized several TRBV segments in patients, TRBV5-6, TRBV5-1 and TRBV20-1 among them.

The germline CDR1 and CDR2 sequences are MNHEY and SMNVEV (reference sequence). With 5 bases clipped from V and 4 bases from J, the junction kept 5 bases outside the gene matches. The CDR3 has 14 residues. The TCR comes from a girl between 10 and 17 years old with multiple sclerosis. The chain joins TRBV27 to TRBJ2-3; 8 bases map to TRBD2. The sequenced sample was blood. The CDR3 loop reads CASSPGLVPDTQYF. In DNA, the CDR3 is TGTGCCAGCAGTCCGGGACTAGTGCCAGATACGCAGTATTTT.